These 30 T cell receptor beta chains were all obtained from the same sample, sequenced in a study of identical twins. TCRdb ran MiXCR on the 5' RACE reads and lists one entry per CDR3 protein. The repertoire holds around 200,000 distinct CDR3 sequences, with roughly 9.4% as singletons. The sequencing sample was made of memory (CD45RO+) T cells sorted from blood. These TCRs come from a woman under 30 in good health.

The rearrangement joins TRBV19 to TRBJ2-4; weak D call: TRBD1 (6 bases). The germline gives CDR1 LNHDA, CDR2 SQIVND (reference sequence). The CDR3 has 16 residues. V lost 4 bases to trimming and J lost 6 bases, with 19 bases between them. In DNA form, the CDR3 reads TGTGCCAGTAGTAGCCTCTACAGGGACCTGAGAAACATTCAGTACTTC. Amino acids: CASSSLYRDLRNIQYF.

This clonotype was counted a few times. The CDR3 sequence: CASSPYHRTGGREKLFF. The CDR3, as DNA: TGTGCCAGCAGCCCATATCATCGGACAGGGGGCAGGGAAAAACTGTTTTTT. This chain uses TRBV7-2 with TRBJ1-4; 11 positions match TRBD1. Trimming removed 5 bases from V and 8 bases from J; junction bases left unmatched: 13. The germline V gene has CDR1 SGHTA and CDR2 FQGNSA. The length of the CDR3 is 17 residues.

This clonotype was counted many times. The CDR3 loop is CASSKDRGLKTQYF. The DNA for the CDR3 is TGTGCCAGCAGCAAGGACAGGGGGCTAAAGACCCAGTACTTC. The chain joins TRBV7-2 to TRBJ2-5; 11 bases line up with TRBD1. The CDR3 is made up of 14 amino acids. V shed 5 bases and J 6 bases; nucleotides not matched to a gene: 5. Germline V lookup: CDR1 SGHTA, CDR2 FQGNSA.

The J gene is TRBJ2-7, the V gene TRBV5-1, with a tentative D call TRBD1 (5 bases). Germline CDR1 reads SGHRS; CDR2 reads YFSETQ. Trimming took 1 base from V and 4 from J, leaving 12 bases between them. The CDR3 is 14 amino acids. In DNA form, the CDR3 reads TGCGCCAGCAGCTTGTTCGACAGAGAATACGAGCAGTACTTC. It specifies CASSLFDREYEQYF.

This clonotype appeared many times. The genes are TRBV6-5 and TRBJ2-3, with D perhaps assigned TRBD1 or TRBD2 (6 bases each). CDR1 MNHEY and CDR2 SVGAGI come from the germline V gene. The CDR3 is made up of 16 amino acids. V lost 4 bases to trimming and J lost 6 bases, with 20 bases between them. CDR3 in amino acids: CASSSGDWGRLDTQYF. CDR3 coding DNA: TGTGCCAGCAGTTCAGGGGACTGGGGTCGTCTCGATACGCAGTATTTT.

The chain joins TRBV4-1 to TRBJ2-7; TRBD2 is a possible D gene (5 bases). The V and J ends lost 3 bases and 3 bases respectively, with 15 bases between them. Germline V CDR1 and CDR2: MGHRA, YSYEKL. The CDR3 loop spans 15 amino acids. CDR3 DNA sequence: TGCGCCAGCAGCCAGGGGAGCCAGGTCCTCTACGAGCAGTACTTC. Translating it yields CASSQGSQVLYEQYF.

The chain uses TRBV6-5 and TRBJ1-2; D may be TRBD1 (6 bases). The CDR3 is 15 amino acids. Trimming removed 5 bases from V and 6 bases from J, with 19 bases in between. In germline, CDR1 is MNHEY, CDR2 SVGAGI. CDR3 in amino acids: CASSGAMGGFNGYTF. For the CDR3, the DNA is TGTGCCAGCAGTGGGGCGATGGGGGGCTTCAATGGCTACACCTTC.

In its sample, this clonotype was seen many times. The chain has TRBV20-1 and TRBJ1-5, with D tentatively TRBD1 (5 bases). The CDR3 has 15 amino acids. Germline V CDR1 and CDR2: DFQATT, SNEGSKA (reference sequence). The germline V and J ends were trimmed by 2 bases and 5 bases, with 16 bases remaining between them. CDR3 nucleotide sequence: TGCAGTGCTAGATCTTCGGGGAGGGGACATCAGCCCCAGCATTTT. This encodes CSARSSGRGHQPQHF.

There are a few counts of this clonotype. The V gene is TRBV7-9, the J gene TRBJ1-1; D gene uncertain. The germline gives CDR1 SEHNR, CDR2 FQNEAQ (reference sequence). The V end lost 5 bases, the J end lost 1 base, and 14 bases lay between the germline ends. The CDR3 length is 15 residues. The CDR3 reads CASSRGFGKNTEAFF. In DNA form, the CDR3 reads TGTGCCAGCAGCCGGGGTTTCGGCAAGAACACTGAAGCTTTCTTT.

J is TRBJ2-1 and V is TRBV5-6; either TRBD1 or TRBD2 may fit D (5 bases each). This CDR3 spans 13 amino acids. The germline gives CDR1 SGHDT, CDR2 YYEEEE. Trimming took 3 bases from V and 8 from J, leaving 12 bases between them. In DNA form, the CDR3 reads TGTGCCAGCAGCTCTCGAGGGGTTGATGAGCAGTTCTTC. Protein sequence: CASSSRGVDEQFF.

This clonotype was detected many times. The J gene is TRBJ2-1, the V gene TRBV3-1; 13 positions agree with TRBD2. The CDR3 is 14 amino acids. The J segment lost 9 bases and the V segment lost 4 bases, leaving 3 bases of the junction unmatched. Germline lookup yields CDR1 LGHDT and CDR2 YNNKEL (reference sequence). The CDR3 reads CASSLLAGGREQFF. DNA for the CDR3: TGTGCCAGCAGCCTACTAGCGGGGGGGCGTGAGCAGTTCTTC.

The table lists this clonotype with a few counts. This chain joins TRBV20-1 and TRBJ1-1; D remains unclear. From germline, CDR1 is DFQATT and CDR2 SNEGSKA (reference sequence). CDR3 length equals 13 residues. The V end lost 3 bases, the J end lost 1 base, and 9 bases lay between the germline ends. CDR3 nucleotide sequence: TGCAGTGCTAGTAAAGAACGGAACACTGAAGCTTTCTTT. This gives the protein CSASKERNTEAFF.

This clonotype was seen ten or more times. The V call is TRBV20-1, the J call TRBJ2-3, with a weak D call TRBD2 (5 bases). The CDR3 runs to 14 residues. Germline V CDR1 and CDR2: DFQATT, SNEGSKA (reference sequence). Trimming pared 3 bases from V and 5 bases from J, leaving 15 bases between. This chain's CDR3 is CSASISGFRDTQYF. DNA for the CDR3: TGCAGTGCTAGCATCTCGGGGTTCCGAGATACGCAGTATTTT.

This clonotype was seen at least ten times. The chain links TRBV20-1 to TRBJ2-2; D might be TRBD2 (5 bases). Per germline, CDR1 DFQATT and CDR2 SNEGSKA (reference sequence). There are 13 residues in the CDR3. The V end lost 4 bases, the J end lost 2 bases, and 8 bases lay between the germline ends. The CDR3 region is CSATSGNTGELFF. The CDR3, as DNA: TGCAGTGCTACCAGCGGTAACACCGGGGAGCTGTTTTTT.

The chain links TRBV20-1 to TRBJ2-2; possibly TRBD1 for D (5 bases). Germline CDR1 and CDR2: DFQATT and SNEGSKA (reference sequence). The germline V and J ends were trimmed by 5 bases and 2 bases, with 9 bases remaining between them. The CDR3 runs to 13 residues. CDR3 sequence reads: CSALGANTGELFF. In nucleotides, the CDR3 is TGCAGTGCTTTAGGGGCAAACACCGGGGAGCTGTTTTTT.

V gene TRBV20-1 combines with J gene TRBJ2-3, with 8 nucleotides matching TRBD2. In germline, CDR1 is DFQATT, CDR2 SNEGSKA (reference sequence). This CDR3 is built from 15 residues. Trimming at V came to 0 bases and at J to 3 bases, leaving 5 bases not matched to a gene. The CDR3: CSARDGSGSTDTQYF. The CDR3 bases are TGCAGTGCTAGAGATGGGAGCGGGAGTACAGATACGCAGTATTTT.

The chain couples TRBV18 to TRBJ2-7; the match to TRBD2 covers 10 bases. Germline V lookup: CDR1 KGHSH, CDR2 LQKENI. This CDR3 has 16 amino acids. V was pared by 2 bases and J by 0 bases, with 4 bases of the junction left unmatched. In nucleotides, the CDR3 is TGTGCCAGCTCACCAAGTGGGACTAGCGTCTCCTACGAGCAGTACTTC. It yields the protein CASSPSGTSVSYEQYF.

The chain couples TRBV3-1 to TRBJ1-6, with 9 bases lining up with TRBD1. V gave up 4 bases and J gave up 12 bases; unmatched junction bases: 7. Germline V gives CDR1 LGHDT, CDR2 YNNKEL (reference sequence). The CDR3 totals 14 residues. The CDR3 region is CASSPGTGLRPLHF. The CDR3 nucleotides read TGTGCCAGCAGCCCTGGGACAGGGTTAAGACCCCTCCACTTT.

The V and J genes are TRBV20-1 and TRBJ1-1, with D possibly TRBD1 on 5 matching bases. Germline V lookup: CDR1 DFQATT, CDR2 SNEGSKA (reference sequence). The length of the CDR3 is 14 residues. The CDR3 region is CSKGHFGRNTEAFF. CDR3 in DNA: TGCAGCAAAGGACACTTCGGTAGGAACACTGAAGCTTTCTTT.

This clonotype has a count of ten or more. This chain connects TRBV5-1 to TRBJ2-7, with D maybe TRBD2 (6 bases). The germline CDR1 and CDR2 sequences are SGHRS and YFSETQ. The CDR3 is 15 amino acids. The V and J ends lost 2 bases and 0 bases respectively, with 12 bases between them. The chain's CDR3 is CASSFVAGSSYEQYF. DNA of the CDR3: TGCGCCAGCAGCTTCGTTGCCGGGAGCTCCTACGAGCAGTACTTC.

Written as DNA, the CDR3 is TGTGCCTGGAGTCACGGAAACACAGATACGCAGTATTTT. Protein product: CAWSHGNTDTQYF. This sequence joins TRBV30 and TRBJ2-3; D is uncertain. The CDR3 is made up of 13 amino acids. V was pared by 2 bases and J by 2 bases, with 8 bases between. Germline V gene lookup returns CDR1 GTSNPN and CDR2 SVGIG (reference sequence). The complete variable domain, with remaining parts taken from reference TRBV30 and TRBJ2-3, reads SQTIHQWPATLVQPVGSPLSLECTVEGTSNPNLYWYRQAAGRGLQLLFYSVGIGQISSEVPQNLSASRPQDRQFILSSKKLLLSDSGFYLCAWSHGNTDTQYFGPGTRLTVL.

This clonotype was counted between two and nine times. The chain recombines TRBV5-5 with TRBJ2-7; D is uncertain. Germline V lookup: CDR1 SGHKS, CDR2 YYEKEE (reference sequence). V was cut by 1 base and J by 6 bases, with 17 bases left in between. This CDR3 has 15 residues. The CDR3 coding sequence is TGTGCCAGCAGCTTGTGGGCGCCGGGCGTGGGCGAGCAGTACTTC. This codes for CASSLWAPGVGEQYF.

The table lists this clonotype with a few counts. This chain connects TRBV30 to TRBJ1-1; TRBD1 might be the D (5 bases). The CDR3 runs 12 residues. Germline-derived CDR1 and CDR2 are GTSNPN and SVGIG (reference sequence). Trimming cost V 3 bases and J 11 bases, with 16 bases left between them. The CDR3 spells CAWSPTGAGAFF. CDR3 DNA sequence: TGTGCCTGGAGCCCTACCGGGGCGGGGGCTTTCTTT.

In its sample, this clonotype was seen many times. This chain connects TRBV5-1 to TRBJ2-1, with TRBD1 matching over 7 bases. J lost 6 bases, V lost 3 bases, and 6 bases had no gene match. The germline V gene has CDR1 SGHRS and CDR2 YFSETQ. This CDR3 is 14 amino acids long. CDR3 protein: CASSSGTVSNEQFF. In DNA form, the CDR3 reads TGCGCCAGCAGCTCCGGGACAGTTTCCAATGAGCAGTTCTTC.

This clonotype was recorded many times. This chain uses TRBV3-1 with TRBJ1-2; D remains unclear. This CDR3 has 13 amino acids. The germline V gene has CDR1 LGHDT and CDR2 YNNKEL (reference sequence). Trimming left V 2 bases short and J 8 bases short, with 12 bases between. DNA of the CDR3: TGTGCCAGCAGCCAACCCGGGCGCGGCGGCTACACCTTC. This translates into CASSQPGRGGYTF.

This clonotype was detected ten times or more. The CDR3 reads CASSQDGLYGYTF. CDR3 nucleotides: TGTGCCAGCAGCCAAGACGGCCTCTATGGCTACACCTTC. The rearrangement joins TRBV16 to TRBJ1-2; D unresolved. The germline V gene has CDR1 KGHSY and CDR2 FQNENV. Trimming took 2 bases from V and 4 from J, leaving 8 bases between them. The CDR3 is 13 residues long.

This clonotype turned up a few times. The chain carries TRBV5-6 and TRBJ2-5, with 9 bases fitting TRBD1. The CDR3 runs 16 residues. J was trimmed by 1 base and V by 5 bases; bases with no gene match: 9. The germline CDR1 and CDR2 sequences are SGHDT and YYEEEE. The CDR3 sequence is CASRTGGQGPQETQYF. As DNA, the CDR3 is TGTGCCAGCAGAACCGGCGGACAGGGGCCCCAAGAGACCCAGTACTTC.

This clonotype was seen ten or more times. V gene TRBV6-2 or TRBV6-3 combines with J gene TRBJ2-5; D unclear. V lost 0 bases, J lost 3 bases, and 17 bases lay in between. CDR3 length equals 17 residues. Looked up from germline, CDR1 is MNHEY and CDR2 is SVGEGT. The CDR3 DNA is TGTGCCAGCAGTTACTCGACGTGGACCTGGACGAAAGAGACCCAGTACTTC. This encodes CASSYSTWTWTKETQYF.

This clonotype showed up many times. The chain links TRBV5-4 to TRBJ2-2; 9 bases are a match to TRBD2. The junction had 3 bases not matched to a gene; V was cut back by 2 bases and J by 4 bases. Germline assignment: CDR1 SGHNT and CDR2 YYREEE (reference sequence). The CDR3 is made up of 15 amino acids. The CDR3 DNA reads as TGTGCCAGCAGCTTCGCGACTAGCGGCACCGGGGAGCTGTTTTTT. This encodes CASSFATSGTGELFF.

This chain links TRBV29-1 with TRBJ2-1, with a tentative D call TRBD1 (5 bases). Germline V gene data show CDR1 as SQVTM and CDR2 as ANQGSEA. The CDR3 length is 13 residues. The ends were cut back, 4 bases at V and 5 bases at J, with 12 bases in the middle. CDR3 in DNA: TGCAGCGTTGGGGGCCCAGCTGACAATGAGCAGTTCTTC. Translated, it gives CSVGGPADNEQFF.